The T cell receptor (beta chain) described here comes from a study of spatial heterogeneity in lung cancer. Looking at the study overall: Where they were available, follow-up PBMC samples were sequenced, at a median of approximately two years after resection. Consistent detection of more beta-chain than alpha-chain sequences was observed.

Every TCR cDNA molecule bore its own unique molecular identifier. MiXCR, run by TCRdb on the 5' RACE reads, gives a single entry per CDR3 protein. The repertoire consists of some 120,000 distinct CDR3 sequences, with more than 9% occurring once and the leading ten covering roughly 17%. In the case of this clonotype: The antigen is undetermined.

V dropped 4 bases and J dropped 1; count of bases not matched to a gene: 7. This CDR3 comprises 16 residues. Germline CDR1 MNHNS, CDR2 SASEGT. Study conclusions and caveats: At tumor resection, ubiquitous expanded TCRs were detected in blood more often than later.

The time point is: blood at routine non-recurrence follow-up after resection. No cells were sorted before sequencing. The whole RNA sequenced was extracted from tumor, nontumor lung or frozen PBMC. Material: PBMCs, obtained at follow-up. The chain carries TRBV6-1 and TRBJ2-3, with 8 nucleotides matching TRBD1. The clonotype comes from a male donor with early-stage non-small cell lung cancer. CDR3 residues: CASSVTGGKGTDTQYF. For the CDR3, the DNA is TGTGCCAGCAGTGTCACAGGGGGAAAAGGCACAGATACGCAGTATTTT.